The 24 T cell receptor beta chains given below trace back to one sample, sequenced in a study of Ad26.COV2.S vaccination and SARS-CoV-2 variants. Described treatment: 19 received Ad26.COV2.S at low or high dose, single or two shots; roughly five received placebo; per-sample allocation not given. Repertoires come from day 63 after the first vaccine or placebo injection. Produced via immunoSEQ multiplex PCR; TCRdb's table is partial and in-frame only. Found here are some 350,000 clones, about 90% of them singletons; the top ten hold 4.5% to 7%. The sample consisted of peripheral blood, taken in a trial of Ad26.COV2.S vaccine versus placebo. Receptors were obtained from a person aged 18-60 years who received the Ad26.COV2.S COVID-19 vaccine or a placebo.

The chain has TRBV4-3 and TRBJ1-5; tentative D call: TRBD1 (5 bases). CDR3 length: 15 residues. Per the germline V gene, CDR1 is LGHNA and CDR2 is YSLEER. Trimming took off 4 bases at V and 6 bases at J, with 16 bases between the two ends. In DNA, the CDR3 is TGCGCCAGCAGCCTACGGTGGGGCGGCAGTCAGCCCCAGCATTTT. Amino acids: CASSLRWGGSQPQHF.

V is TRBV6-5 and J is TRBJ1-2, with D tentatively TRBD1 (6 bases). From germline, CDR1 is MNHEY and CDR2 SVGAGI. V was shortened by 8 bases and J by 3 bases, with 13 bases between the two germline ends. CDR3 length equals 13 residues. DNA for the CDR3: TGTGCCAGCCGATATACAGGGTACTATGGCTACACCTTC. The encoded protein is CASRYTGYYGYTF.

Comments on this clone: In the same sample, other DNA sequences code for this CDR3. The chain is built from TRBV18 and TRBJ1-6, with no clear D. This CDR3 contains 14 residues. Per germline, CDR1 KGHSH and CDR2 LQKENI. V lost 3 bases and J lost 1, with 4 bases in between. CDR3 in amino acids: CASSPSSYNSPLHF. CDR3 nucleotides: TGTGCCAGCTCACCGTCATCCTATAATTCACCCCTCCACTTT.

This rearrangement joins TRBV5-8 to TRBJ2-1; the D is unclear. Per germline, CDR1 SGHTS and CDR2 YDEGEE. This CDR3 comprises 13 residues. The ends were cut back, 4 bases at V and 8 bases at J, with 13 bases in the middle. CDR3: CASSPRPGYEQFF. CDR3 nucleotide sequence: TGTGCCAGCAGCCCCCGCCCTGGCTATGAGCAGTTCTTC. The full variable domain, in which reference TRBV5-8 and TRBJ2-1 provide the parts outside the CDR3, is EAGVTQSPTHLIKTRGQQATLRCSPISGHTSVYWYQQALGLGLQFLLWYDEGEERNRGNFPPRFSGRQFPNYSSELNVNALELEDSALYLCASSPRPGYEQFFGPGTRLTVL.

V and J are TRBV28 and TRBJ1-5; weak D call: TRBD1 (5 bases). Trimming left V 4 bases short and J 0 bases short, with 13 bases between. CDR1 is MDHEN and CDR2 is SYDVKM in the germline V gene. The CDR3 consists of 16 residues. The CDR3 spells CASSYYRDDSNQPQHF. For the CDR3, the DNA is TGTGCCAGCAGTTATTACCGGGACGATAGCAATCAGCCCCAGCATTTT.

This chain joins TRBV7-8 and TRBJ1-5; no clear D gene. The CDR3 contains 19 residues. V lost 1 base and J lost 3, with 22 bases in between. Germline V gives CDR1 SGHVS, CDR2 FQNEAQ. The CDR3 DNA follows: TGTGCCAGCAGCTTAGTGTTCGCGCAAGACACCGATCACAATCAGCCCCAGCATTTT. Its protein product is CASSLVFAQDTDHNQPQHF. The full variable domain, with the rest looked up from reference TRBV7-8 and TRBJ1-5, is GAGVSQSPRYKVAKRGQDVALRCDPISGHVSLFWYQQALGQGPEFLTYFQNEAQLDKSGLPSDRFFAERPEGSVSTLKIQRTQQEDSAVYLCASSLVFAQDTDHNQPQHFGDGTRLSIL.

This chain links TRBV7-2 with TRBJ2-3, with unresolved D. Trimming removed 2 bases at V and 6 bases at J, with 18 bases between. This CDR3 contains 16 residues. The germline V gene encodes CDR1 SGHTA and CDR2 FQGNSA. CDR3 sequence: CASSLPEVHVLDTQYF. CDR3 bases: TGTGCCAGCAGCTTACCTGAGGTTCATGTTTTGGATACGCAGTATTTT.

The genes are TRBV9 and TRBJ2-7; tentatively, D is TRBD2 (6 bases). This CDR3 region has 14 residues. The V gene's germline CDR1 is SGDLS and CDR2 YYNGEE. Trimming shortened V by 0 bases and J by 3 bases, and 10 bases separated the two germline ends. The CDR3 reads CASSVDGGVYEQYF. CDR3 in DNA: TGTGCCAGCAGCGTAGACGGCGGGGTCTACGAGCAGTACTTC. The entire variable domain, with the rest obtained from reference TRBV9 and TRBJ2-7, is as follows: DSGVTQTPKHLITATGQRVTLRCSPRSGDLSVYWYQQSLDQGLQFLIQYYNGEERAKGNILERFSAQQFPDLHSELNLSSLELGDSALYFCASSVDGGVYEQYFGPGTRLTVT.

V is TRBV2 and J is TRBJ2-3; TRBD2 aligns across 10 bases. Germline V lookup: CDR1 SNHLY, CDR2 FYNNEI. This CDR3 region has 17 residues. V dropped 6 bases and J dropped 1; count of bases not matched to a gene: 10. CDR3 sequence reads: CASRWLAGDIGTDTQYF. CDR3 nucleotides: TGTGCCAGCAGGTGGCTAGCGGGAGACATTGGCACAGATACGCAGTATTTT.

This clone was picked up one time. The V and J genes are TRBV6-2 or TRBV6-3 and TRBJ2-7, with D tentatively TRBD1 (5 bases). The germline CDR1 and CDR2 sequences are MNHEY and SVGEGT. Trimming removed 1 base at V and 7 bases at J, with 17 bases between. CDR3 length: 15 amino acids. Here the CDR3 DNA reads TGTGCCAGCAGTTACTACAAGTCAGGGTACATGGAGCAGTACTTC. Its translation: CASSYYKSGYMEQYF.

V usage is TRBV6-1 and J usage is TRBJ1-2; 9 bases align to TRBD1. V shed 3 bases and J 6 bases; nucleotides not matched to a gene: 8. Germline lookup yields CDR1 MNHNS and CDR2 SASEGT. This CDR3 contains 15 residues. CDR3: CASSETLGQGNGYTF. For the CDR3, the DNA is TGTGCCAGCAGTGAGACACTCGGACAGGGGAATGGCTACACCTTC.

This clone showed up just a few times. This chain joins TRBV2 and TRBJ2-7; D not certain. CDR3 length: 13 amino acids. The germline V and J ends were trimmed by 2 bases and 4 bases, with 9 bases remaining between them. Germline values: CDR1 SNHLY, CDR2 FYNNEI. As DNA, the CDR3 is TGTGCCAGCAGTGAACGGGCCACATACGAGCAGTACGTC. This encodes CASSERATYEQYV.

The CDR3 loop is CASSQPGPWGGYTF. The CDR3 nucleotides read TGTGCCAGCAGCCAGCCGGGACCCTGGGGTGGCTACACCTTC. V gene TRBV14 combines with J gene TRBJ1-2, with TRBD1 as a possible D gene (5 bases). The CDR3 has 14 residues. Trimming removed 3 bases from V and 7 bases from J, with 15 bases in between. Germline V gene sequence: CDR1 SGHDN, CDR2 FVKESK.

This clone has only one observation. The chain couples TRBV19 to TRBJ1-5, with D possibly TRBD1 on 5 matching bases. V gave up 7 bases and J gave up 5 bases, with 21 bases separating them. Germline-derived CDR1 and CDR2 are LNHDA and SQIVND (reference sequence). The CDR3 covers 16 residues. The CDR3 reads CASKVYGTAYHQPQHF. In DNA form, the CDR3 reads TGTGCCAGTAAAGTCTACGGGACGGCCTATCATCAGCCCCAGCATTTT.

The rearrangement uses TRBV7-3 and TRBJ2-3; D gene ambiguous. The germline CDR1 and CDR2 sequences are SGHTA and FQGTGA. Trimming pared 3 bases from V and 3 bases from J, leaving 7 bases between. The CDR3 extends over 13 amino acids. The CDR3 loop reads CASSFFRTDTQYF. CDR3 nucleotide sequence: TGTGCCAGCAGCTTCTTCAGGACAGATACGCAGTATTTT.

The gene calls are TRBV7-5 and TRBJ2-7; TRBD2 is taken as the D call from the table, unchecked against the DNA. TRBV7-5 represents a pseudogene. The CDR3 loop spans 15 amino acids. CDR3 amino acids: CARSLEARKAYEQYV. CDR3 sequence (DNA): TGTGCCAGAAGCTTAGAAGCGAGAAAAGCCTACGAGCAGTACGTC.

The chain couples TRBV6-6 to TRBJ2-5, with D tentatively TRBD1 (5 bases). The ends were cut back, 2 bases at V and 3 bases at J, with 10 bases in the middle. The CDR3 length is 14 residues. Germline V CDR1 and CDR2: MNHNY, SVGAGI (reference sequence). Here the CDR3 reads CASSYKRQKETQYF. The CDR3 DNA is TGTGCCAGCAGTTACAAGCGACAGAAAGAGACCCAGTACTTC.

Only a few counts were recorded for this clone. The gene calls are TRBV25-1 and TRBJ2-2, with a tentative D call TRBD2 (5 bases). The CDR3 loop spans 16 amino acids. Trimming left V 4 bases short and J 4 bases short, with 16 bases between. The germline V gene encodes CDR1 MGHDK and CDR2 SYGVNS. The chain's CDR3 is CASSALGEGRTGELFF. The CDR3 nucleotides read TGTGCCAGCAGTGCTTTGGGAGAAGGTCGCACCGGGGAGCTGTTTTTT.

The genes are TRBV7-9 and TRBJ1-1; D is unresolved. CDR1 is SEHNR, CDR2 FQNEAQ, per germline (reference sequence). The CDR3 consists of 14 residues. The V gene lost 0 bases and the J gene lost 3 bases, with 8 bases spanning the gap. For the CDR3, the DNA is TGTGCCAGCAGCTTAGCGTTGGGATACACTGAAGCTTTCTTT. Its translation: CASSLALGYTEAFF.

V gene TRBV10-3 combines with J gene TRBJ1-3, with D possibly being TRBD1 (5 bases). Trimming removed 6 bases from V and 5 bases from J, with 17 bases in between. Germline V CDR1 and CDR2: ENHRY, SYGVKD. CDR3 size: 15 residues. The CDR3: CAIRGEEPPRNTIYF. Here the CDR3 DNA reads TGTGCCATCAGGGGGGAGGAACCTCCCAGAAACACCATATATTTT.

The V gene is TRBV7-9, the J gene TRBJ2-5; maybe TRBD2 (5 bases). This CDR3 spans 15 amino acids. The germline gives CDR1 SEHNR, CDR2 FQNEAQ (reference sequence). V lost 5 bases and J lost 0, with 13 bases in between. The CDR3 coding sequence is TGTGCCAGCAGCCCGGGAAGCGGTTACCAAGAGACCCAGTACTTC. Amino acids: CASSPGSGYQETQYF.

Remarks on this clone: Other DNA sequences in this specimen translate into the identical CDR3. The chain joins TRBV9 to TRBJ1-1; TRBD1 might be the D (6 bases). The germline CDR1 and CDR2 sequences are SGDLS and YYNGEE. The CDR3 length is 14 residues. V was trimmed by 0 bases and J by 4 bases, leaving 10 bases between them. DNA of the CDR3: TGTGCCAGCAGCGTAGGTGGGGGCGGCACTGAAGCTTTCTTT. Its translation is CASSVGGGGTEAFF.

This rearrangement joins TRBV6-2 or TRBV6-3 to TRBJ2-7; no definite D call. V shed 6 bases and J shed 6 bases, with 9 bases lying between them. CDR3 length equals 11 residues. Germline V gene data show CDR1 as MNHEY and CDR2 as SVGEGT. The DNA of the CDR3 is TGTGCCAGCAGCCTCCCGGCCGAGCAGTACTTC. Translation gives CASSLPAEQYF.

The chain has TRBV11-2 and TRBJ2-5; 8 nucleotides line up with TRBD1. The junction had 7 bases not matched to a gene; V was cut back by 2 bases and J by 5 bases. CDR1 SGHAT and CDR2 FQNNGV come from the germline V gene. This CDR3 is 15 amino acids long. CDR3 amino acids: CASSLPTGGVETQYF. The CDR3 DNA reads as TGTGCCAGCAGCTTACCCACAGGGGGAGTGGAGACCCAGTACTTC.